These T cell receptor beta chains were read from a single sample in a study of PD-1 blockade in classical Hodgkin lymphoma. This table comes from immunoSEQ multiplex PCR, and its TCRdb copy is limited to in-frame clones, with some not included. The table records roughly 24,000 clones, around 80% of them present only once. This specimen was peripheral blood mononuclear cells (PBMCs), taken before the second cycle of nivolumab. Receptors were obtained from a human donor with classical Hodgkin lymphoma. The CDR3 runs from the conserved cysteine through the conserved F or W. Each record gives: D gene, clone size, V gene, CDR3 length, J gene, CDR3 protein, CDR3 DNA. A D gene is named only where the DNA matches it firmly. Rows give clone size only sometimes, using once, few, many, or a class for an expanded clone.

.	.	TRBV18	14	TRBJ1-5	CASGLRDTMRPQHF	TGTGCCAGCGGACTCCGGGACACCATGCGGCCCCAGCATTTT
.	medium-sized	TRBV11-2	13	TRBJ2-7	CASSTSTRYEQYF	TGTGCCAGCAGCACCTCTACCCGCTACGAGCAGTACTTC
.	.	TRBV7-8	16	TRBJ1-1	CASSSPRTILGTEAFF	TGTGCCAGCAGCTCCCCCAGGACCATTCTTGGCACTGAAGCTTTCTTT
.	.	TRBV6-1	14	TRBJ1-5	CASSGTISNQPQHF	TGTGCCAGCTCCGGGACAATCAGCAATCAGCCCCAGCATTTT
.	.	TRBV6-1	13	TRBJ1-4	CASSDRFLEKLFF	TGTGCCAGCAGCGACCGATTTCTGGAAAAACTGTTTTTT
TRBD2	.	TRBV7-9	16	TRBJ2-7	CASSSYGTSGTYEQYF	TGTGCCAGCAGCTCCTATGGGACTAGCGGAACCTACGAGCAGTACTTC
TRBD2	.	TRBV5-1	14	TRBJ2-7	CASSLVAGSDEQYF	TGCGCCAGCAGCTTAGTAGCGGGAAGCGACGAGCAGTACTTC
TRBD1	.	TRBV6-6	14	TRBJ1-1	CASSYSTGGTEAFF	TGTGCCAGCAGTTACTCGACAGGGGGCACTGAAGCTTTCTTT
.	.	TRBV7-9	13	TRBJ1-1	CASSLSQGTEAFF	TGTGCCAGCAGCTTATCACAGGGTACTGAAGCTTTCTTT
TRBD2	few	TRBV2	15	TRBJ2-7	CASSEAPAGAYEQYF	TGTGCCAGCAGTGAAGCCCCAGCGGGGGCCTACGAGCAGTACTTC
.	.	TRBV5-1	16	TRBJ2-7	CASSLAGGTNSYEQYF	TGCGCCAGCAGCTTGGCGGGCGGAACCAACTCCTACGAGCAGTACTTC
.	.	TRBV27	15	TRBJ1-5	CASSFSRHSNQPQHF	TGTGCCAGCAGTTTTTCCAGGCATAGCAATCAGCCCCAGCATTTT
.	.	TRBV5-1	15	TRBJ2-3	CASSFVDGSTDTQYF	TGCGCCAGCAGCTTCGTAGACGGGAGCACAGATACGCAGTATTTT
TRBD1	.	TRBV6-5	15	TRBJ2-7	CASSYSKGTGYEQYF	TGTGCCAGCAGTTACTCGAAGGGGACAGGCTACGAGCAGTACTTC
TRBD2	.	TRBV10-3	15	TRBJ2-1	CAIRELSGRGNEQFF	TGTGCCATCAGGGAGCTTAGCGGGAGAGGGAATGAGCAGTTCTTC
.	.	TRBV10-3	13	TRBJ1-1	CAISEEVNTEAFF	TGTGCCATCTCAGAGGAAGTGAACACTGAAGCTTTCTTT
.	.	TRBV6-1	12	TRBJ2-5	CASSGNQETQYF	TGTGCCAGCAGTGGCAACCAAGAGACCCAGTACTTC
.	.	TRBV11-2	13	TRBJ1-1	CASSMERLTEAFF	TGTGCCAGCAGTATGGAGAGGCTCACTGAAGCTTTCTTT
.	medium-sized	TRBV5-1	15	TRBJ2-7	CASSPRDPSSYEQYF	TGCGCCAGCAGCCCCCGGGACCCGAGCTCCTACGAGCAGTACTTC
TRBD1	.	TRBV9	17	TRBJ2-5	CASSVGGTGSLRQTQYF	TGTGCCAGCAGCGTAGGAGGGACAGGGTCCCTGAGACAGACCCAGTACTTC
.	once	TRBV11-2	15	TRBJ1-1	CASSFRDTLNTEAFF	TGTGCCAGCAGCTTCCGGGACACCTTGAACACTGAAGCTTTCTTT
.	.	TRBV4-1	15	TRBJ2-2	CASSQVSGNTGELFF	TGCGCCAGCAGCCAAGTTAGCGGGAACACCGGGGAGCTGTTTTTT
.	.	TRBV6-4	13	TRBJ2-3	CASSETGLDTQYF	TGTGCCAGCAGTGAAACAGGTTTAGATACGCAGTATTTT
.	few	TRBV5-1	15	TRBJ2-2	CASSLQQANTGELFF	TGCGCCAGCAGCTTGCAACAGGCGAACACCGGGGAGCTGTTTTTT
TRBD1	.	TRBV6-1	13	TRBJ1-1	CASRQGAGTEAFF	TGTGCCAGCAGGCAGGGGGCAGGTACTGAAGCTTTCTTT